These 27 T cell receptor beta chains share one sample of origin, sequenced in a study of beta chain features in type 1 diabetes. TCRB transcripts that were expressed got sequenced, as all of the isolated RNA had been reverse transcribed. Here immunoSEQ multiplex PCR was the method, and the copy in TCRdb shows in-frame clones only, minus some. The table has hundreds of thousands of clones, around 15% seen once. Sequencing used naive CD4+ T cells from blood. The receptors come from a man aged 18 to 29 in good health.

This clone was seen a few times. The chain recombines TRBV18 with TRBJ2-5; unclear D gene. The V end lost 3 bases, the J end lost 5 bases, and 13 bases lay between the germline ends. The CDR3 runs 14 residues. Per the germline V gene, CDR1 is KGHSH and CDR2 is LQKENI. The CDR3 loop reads CASSPTVKEETQYF. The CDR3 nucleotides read TGTGCCAGCTCACCGACGGTGAAGGAGGAGACCCAGTACTTC.

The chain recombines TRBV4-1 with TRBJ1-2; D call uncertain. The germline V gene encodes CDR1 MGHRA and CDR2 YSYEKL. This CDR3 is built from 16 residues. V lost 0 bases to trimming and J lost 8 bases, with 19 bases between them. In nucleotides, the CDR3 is TGCGCCAGCAGCCAAGACGCCGGCCGGACTTCGGGAGGCTACACCTTC. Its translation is CASSQDAGRTSGGYTF.

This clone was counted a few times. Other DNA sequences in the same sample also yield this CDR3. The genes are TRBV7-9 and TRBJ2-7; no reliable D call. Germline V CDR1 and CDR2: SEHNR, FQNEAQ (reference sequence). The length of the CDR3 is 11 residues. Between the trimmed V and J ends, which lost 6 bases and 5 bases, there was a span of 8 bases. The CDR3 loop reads CASSPWDEQYF. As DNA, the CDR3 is TGTGCCAGCAGTCCGTGGGACGAGCAGTACTTC.

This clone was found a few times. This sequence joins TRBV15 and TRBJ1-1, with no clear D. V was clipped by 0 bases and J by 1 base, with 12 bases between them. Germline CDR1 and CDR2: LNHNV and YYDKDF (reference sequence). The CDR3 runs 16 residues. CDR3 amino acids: CATSRDRWVGNTEAFF. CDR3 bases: TGTGCCACCAGCAGAGATAGGTGGGTCGGGAACACTGAAGCTTTCTTT.

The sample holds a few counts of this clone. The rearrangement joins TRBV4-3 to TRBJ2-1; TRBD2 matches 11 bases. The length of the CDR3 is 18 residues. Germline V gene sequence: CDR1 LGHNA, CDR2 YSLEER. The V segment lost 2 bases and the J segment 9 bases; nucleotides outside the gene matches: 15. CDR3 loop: CASSQYHLSGGAGSEQFF. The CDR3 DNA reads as TGCGCCAGCAGCCAATACCACCTTAGCGGGGGGGCCGGCAGTGAGCAGTTCTTC.

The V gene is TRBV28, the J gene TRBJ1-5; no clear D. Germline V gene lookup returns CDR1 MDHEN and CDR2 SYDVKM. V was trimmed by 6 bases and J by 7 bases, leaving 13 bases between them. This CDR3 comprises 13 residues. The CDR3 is CASRRSGSQPQHF. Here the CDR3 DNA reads TGTGCCAGCAGGAGAAGTGGAAGCCAGCCCCAGCATTTT.

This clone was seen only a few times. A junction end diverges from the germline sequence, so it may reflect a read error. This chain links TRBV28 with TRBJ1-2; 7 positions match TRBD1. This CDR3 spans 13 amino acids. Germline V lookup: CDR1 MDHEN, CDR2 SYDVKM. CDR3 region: CASSLDREGGSTF. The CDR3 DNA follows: TGTGCCAGCAGTCTAGACAGGGAGGGTGGCTCCACCTTC.

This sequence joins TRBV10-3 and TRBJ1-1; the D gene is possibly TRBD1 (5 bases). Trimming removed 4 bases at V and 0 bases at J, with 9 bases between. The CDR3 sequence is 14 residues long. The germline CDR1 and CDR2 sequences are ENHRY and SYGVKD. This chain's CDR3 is CAISGPTVNTEAFF. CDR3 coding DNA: TGTGCCATCAGTGGGCCGACAGTGAACACTGAAGCTTTCTTT.

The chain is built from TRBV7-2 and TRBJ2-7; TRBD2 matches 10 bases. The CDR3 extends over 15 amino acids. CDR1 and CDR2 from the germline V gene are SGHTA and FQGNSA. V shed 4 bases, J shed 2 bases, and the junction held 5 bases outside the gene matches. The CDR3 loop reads CASSWTSGPAYEQYF. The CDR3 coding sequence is TGTGCCAGCAGCTGGACTAGCGGCCCCGCCTACGAGCAGTACTTC.

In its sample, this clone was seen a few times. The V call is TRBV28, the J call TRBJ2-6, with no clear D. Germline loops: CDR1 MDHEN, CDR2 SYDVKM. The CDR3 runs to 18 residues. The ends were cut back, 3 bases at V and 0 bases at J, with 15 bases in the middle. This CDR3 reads CASSFRAEALSGANVLTF. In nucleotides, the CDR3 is TGTGCCAGCAGTTTTCGGGCAGAAGCTCTCTCTGGGGCCAACGTCCTGACTTTC.

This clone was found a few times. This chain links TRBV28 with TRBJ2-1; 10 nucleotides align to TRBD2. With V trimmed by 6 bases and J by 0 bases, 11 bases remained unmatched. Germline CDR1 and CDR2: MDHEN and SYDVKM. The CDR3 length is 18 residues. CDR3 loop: CASSPLRLAGVSYNEQFF. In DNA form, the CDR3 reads TGTGCCAGCAGCCCTTTAAGACTAGCGGGCGTCTCCTACAATGAGCAGTTCTTC.

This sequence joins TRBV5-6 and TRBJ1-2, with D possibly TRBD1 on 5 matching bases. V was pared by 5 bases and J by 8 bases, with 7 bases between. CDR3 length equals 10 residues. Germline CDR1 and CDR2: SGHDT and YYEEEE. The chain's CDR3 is CASRGRGYTF. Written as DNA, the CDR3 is TGTGCCAGCAGGGGACGGGGCTACACCTTC.

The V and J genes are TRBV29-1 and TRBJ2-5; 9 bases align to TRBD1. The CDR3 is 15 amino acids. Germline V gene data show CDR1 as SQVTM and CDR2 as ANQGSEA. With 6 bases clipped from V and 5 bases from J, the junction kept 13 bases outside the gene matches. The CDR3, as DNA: TGCAGCGTCGATTCGAGGACAGGGGTAAGGGAGACCCAGTACTTC. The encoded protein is CSVDSRTGVRETQYF.

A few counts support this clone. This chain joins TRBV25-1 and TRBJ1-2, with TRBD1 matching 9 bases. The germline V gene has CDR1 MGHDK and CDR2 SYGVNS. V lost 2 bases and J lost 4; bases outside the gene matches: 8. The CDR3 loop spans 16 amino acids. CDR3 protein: CASSEPTGGFVYGYTF. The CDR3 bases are TGTGCCAGCAGTGAACCAACAGGGGGCTTTGTCTATGGCTACACCTTC.

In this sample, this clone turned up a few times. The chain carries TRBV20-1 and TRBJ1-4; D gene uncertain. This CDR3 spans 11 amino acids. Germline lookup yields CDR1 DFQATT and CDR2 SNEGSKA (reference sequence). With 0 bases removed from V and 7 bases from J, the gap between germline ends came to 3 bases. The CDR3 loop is CSAREAEKLFF. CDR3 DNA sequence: TGCAGTGCTAGAGAAGCTGAAAAACTGTTTTTT.

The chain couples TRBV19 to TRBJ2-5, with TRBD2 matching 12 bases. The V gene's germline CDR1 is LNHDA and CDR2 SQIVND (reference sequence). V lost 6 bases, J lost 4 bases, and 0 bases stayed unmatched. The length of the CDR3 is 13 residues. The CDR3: CASRTSGRETQYF. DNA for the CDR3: TGTGCCAGTAGGACTAGCGGGAGAGAGACCCAGTACTTC. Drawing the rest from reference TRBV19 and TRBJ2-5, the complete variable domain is DGGITQSPKYLFRKEGQNVTLSCEQNLNHDAMYWYRQDPGQGLRLIYYSQIVNDFQKGDIAEGYSVSREKKESFPLTVTSAQKNPTAFYLCASRTSGRETQYFGPGTRLLVL.

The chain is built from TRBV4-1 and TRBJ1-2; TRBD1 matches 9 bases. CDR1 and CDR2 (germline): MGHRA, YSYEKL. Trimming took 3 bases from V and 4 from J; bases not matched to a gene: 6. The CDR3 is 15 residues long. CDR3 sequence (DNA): TGCGCCAGCAGCCATCCGGGACAGGGACTCTATGGCTACACCTTC. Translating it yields CASSHPGQGLYGYTF.

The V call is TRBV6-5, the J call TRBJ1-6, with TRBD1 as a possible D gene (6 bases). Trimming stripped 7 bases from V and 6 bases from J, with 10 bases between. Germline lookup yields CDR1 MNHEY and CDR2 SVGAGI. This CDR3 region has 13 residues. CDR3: CASMLGANSPLHF. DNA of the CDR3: TGTGCCAGCATGTTGGGGGCTAATTCACCCCTCCACTTT.

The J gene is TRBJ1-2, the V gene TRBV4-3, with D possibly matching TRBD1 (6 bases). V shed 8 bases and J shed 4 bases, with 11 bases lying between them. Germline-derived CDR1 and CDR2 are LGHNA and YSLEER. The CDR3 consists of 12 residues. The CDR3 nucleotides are TGCGCCAGCGGAGGGGGGGCCTATGGCTACACCTTC. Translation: CASGGGAYGYTF.

The chain's CDR3 is CASSSQGGLRNQPQHF. The CDR3 DNA follows: TGTGCCAGCAGCTCACAGGGGGGGCTTAGGAATCAGCCCCAGCATTTT. The J gene is TRBJ1-5, the V gene TRBV7-2; 8 bases are a match to TRBD1. The CDR3 is 16 residues long. V lost 4 bases and J lost 4; bases outside the gene matches: 9. The germline V gene encodes CDR1 SGHTA and CDR2 FQGNSA.

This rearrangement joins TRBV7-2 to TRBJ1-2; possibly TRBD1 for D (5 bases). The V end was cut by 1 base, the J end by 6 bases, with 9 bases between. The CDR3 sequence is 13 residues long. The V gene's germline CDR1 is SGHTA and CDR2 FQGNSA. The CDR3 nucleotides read TGTGCCAGCAGCTTAGGCAGGGCTAATGGCTACACCTTC. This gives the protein CASSLGRANGYTF.

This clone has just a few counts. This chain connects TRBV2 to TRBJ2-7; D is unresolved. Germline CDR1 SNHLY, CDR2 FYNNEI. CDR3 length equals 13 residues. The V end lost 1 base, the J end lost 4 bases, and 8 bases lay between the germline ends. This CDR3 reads CASSEVVGYEQYF. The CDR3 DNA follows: TGTGCCAGCAGTGAAGTAGTCGGGTACGAGCAGTACTTC.

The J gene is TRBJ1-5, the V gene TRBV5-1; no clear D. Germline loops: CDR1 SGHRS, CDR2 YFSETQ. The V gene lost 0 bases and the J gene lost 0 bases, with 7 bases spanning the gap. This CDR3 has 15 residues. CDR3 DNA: TGCGCCAGCAGCTTGGGCGTAACTAGCAATCAGCCCCAGCATTTT. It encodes CASSLGVTSNQPQHF. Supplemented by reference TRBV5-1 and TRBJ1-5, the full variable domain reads KAGVTQTPRYLIKTRGQQVTLSCSPISGHRSVSWYQQTPGQGLQFLFEYFSETQRNKGNFPGRFSGRQFSNSRSEMNVSTLELGDSALYLCASSLGVTSNQPQHFGDGTRLSIL.

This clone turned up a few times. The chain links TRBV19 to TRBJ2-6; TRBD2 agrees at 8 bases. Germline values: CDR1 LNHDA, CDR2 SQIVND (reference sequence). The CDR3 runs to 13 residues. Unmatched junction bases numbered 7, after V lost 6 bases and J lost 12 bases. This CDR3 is CASRASGGPVLTF. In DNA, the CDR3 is TGTGCCAGTAGGGCCTCGGGAGGGCCCGTCCTGACTTTC.

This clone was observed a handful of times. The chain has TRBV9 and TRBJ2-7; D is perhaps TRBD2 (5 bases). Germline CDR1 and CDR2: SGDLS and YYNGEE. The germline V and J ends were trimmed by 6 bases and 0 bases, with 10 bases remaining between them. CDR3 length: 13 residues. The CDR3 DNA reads TGTGCCAGCACGGACTCTTCCTCCTACGAGCAGTACTTC. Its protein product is CASTDSSSYEQYF.

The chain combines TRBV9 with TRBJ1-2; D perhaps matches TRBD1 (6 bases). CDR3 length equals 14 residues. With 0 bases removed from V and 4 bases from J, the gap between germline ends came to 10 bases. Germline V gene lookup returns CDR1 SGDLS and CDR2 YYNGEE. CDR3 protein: CASSVGRGTYGYTF. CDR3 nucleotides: TGTGCCAGCAGCGTAGGGAGGGGGACCTATGGCTACACCTTC.

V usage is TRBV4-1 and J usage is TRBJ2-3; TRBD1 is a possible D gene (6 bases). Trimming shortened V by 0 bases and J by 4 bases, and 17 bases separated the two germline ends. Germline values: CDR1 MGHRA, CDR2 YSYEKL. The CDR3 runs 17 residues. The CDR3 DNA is TGCGCCAGCAGCCAAGATAGCCCCGGGACAAGGCCAGATACGCAGTATTTT. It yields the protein CASSQDSPGTRPDTQYF.